Listed below are T cell receptor beta chains from one sample, sequenced in a study of shared clonotypes between healthy human individuals. Profiling relied on immunoSEQ multiplex PCR, and the TCRdb table lists in-frame clones only, not all of them. The data contain around 690,000 clones, about 90% of them singletons. The sample taken for sequencing was memory CD8+ T cells from PBMCs. The receptors derive from a man between 18 and 29 years old in good health. Some clones in this sample may be carry-over from other donors' samples. Both conserved end residues are part of each CDR3.

v_call	j_call	cdr3_aa
TRBV6-1	TRBJ1-2	CASREGRSLNYGYTF
TRBV28	TRBJ1-5	CASSLSGGSIDQPQHF
TRBV6-6	TRBJ2-3	CASSSILGRDTQYF
TRBV29-1	TRBJ1-1	CSVDGRESPHTEAFF
TRBV27	TRBJ2-5	CASRQGQETQYF
TRBV7-2	TRBJ1-1	CASSLFGGNTEAFF
TRBV30	TRBJ1-1	CAWSAPVEGHSEAFF
TRBV18	TRBJ2-3	CASSPPPTDTQYF
TRBV28	TRBJ2-3	CASSFEGSTDTQYF
TRBV5-1	TRBJ2-4	CASSHGPPGQGIAKNIQYF
TRBV7-9	TRBJ1-1	CASSLLGGNTEAFF
TRBV27	TRBJ1-5	CASRQGIGNQPQHF
TRBV7-9	TRBJ2-2	CASSPPGDTGELFF
TRBV4-1	TRBJ2-3	CASSQVDPGYTDTQYF
TRBV29-1	TRBJ2-7	CSAWGGLDEQYF
TRBV28	TRBJ1-5	CASSFGGLQPQHF
TRBV7-6	TRBJ2-2	CASSYGTSGNTGELFF
TRBV4-1	TRBJ2-3	CASSHSSGDTDTQYF
TRBV10-2	TRBJ2-7	CASSDTNSYEQYF
TRBV5-4	TRBJ1-2	CASSYRPGASNYGYTF
TRBV6-6	TRBJ1-3	CASSYLAGGSGNTIYF
TRBV7-9	NA	CASSPDRNYEQYF
TRBV19	TRBJ2-4	CASSERDSDTQNIQYF
TRBV7-9	TRBJ1-5	CASSHQRDREGSPQHF
TRBV27	TRBJ1-4	CASSSYMDTRGANEKLFF
TRBV2	TRBJ2-7	CASSEAPGQNYEQYF
TRBV27	TRBJ2-7	CASSLPRREGRYEQYF
TRBV27	TRBJ2-2	CASRASGRSAGELFF
TRBV19	TRBJ2-7	CASSIWDRNYEQYF
TRBV6-1	TRBJ2-7	CASSFPGYEQYF
TRBV27	TRBJ2-5	CASSGGGRAGQETQYF
TRBV27	TRBJ1-2	CASSLRVGGQNYGYTF
TRBV7-2	TRBJ2-1	CASSLSGLVDEQFF
TRBV19	TRBJ1-5	CASLGGNSNQPQHF
TRBV27	TRBJ2-2	CASSPGQGPAGELFF
TRBV11-2	TRBJ2-2	CASSRQGVISGELFF
TRBV28	TRBJ1-1	CASSFPWTAPAFF
TRBV11-2	TRBJ2-1	CASSPVAGPYNEQFF
TRBV27	TRBJ2-7	CASSLFPSGYEQYF
TRBV6-1	TRBJ2-7	CASSVDRYEQYF
TRBV19	TRBJ2-3	CASSIPTGGTDTQYF
TRBV2	TRBJ2-7	CASRETGGYEQYF
TRBV6-6	TRBJ2-7	CASLQGPYEQYF
TRBV7-9	TRBJ1-4	CASSQVATNEKLFF
TRBV6-5	TRBJ1-2	CASSDPGGGYTF
TRBV7-8	TRBJ2-1	CASSRTSGSFGFNEQFF
TRBV28	TRBJ2-7	CASSLGLAGGYEQYF
TRBV7-9	TRBJ1-2	CASSGRGRLGGYTF
TRBV7-7	TRBJ2-5	CASSLGRAKETQYF
TRBV11-2	TRBJ2-1	CASSLDEGGRALYEQFF
TRBV6-6	TRBJ2-5	CASSYSTTERRETQYF
TRBV7-9	TRBJ2-7	CASSLGRRASGYEQYF
TRBV19	TRBJ2-7	CASMAGHEQYF
TRBV9	TRBJ2-1	CASSVDSLGEQFF
TRBV4-1	TRBJ2-7	CASSQDKGIEGYEQYF
TRBV4-2	TRBJ2-7	CASSQGQGPGEQYF
TRBV29-1	TRBJ2-1	CSVAASGSLDEQFF